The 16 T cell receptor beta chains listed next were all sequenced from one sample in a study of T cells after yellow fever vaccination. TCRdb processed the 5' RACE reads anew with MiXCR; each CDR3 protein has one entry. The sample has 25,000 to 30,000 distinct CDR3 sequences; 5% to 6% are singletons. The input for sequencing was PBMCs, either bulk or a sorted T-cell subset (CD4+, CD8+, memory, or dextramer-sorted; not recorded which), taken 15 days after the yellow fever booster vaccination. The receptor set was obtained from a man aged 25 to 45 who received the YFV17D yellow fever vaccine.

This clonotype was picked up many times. The CDR3 DNA is TGTGCCAGCAGCCAAGATTTGGAGGGGGCATTTTATTTGGAAGGCTACACCTTC. Amino acids: CASSQDLEGAFYLEGYTF. The chain combines TRBV14 with TRBJ1-2; TRBD1 agrees at 7 bases. This CDR3 is 18 amino acids long. V lost 0 bases and J lost 8; bases outside the gene matches: 18. Germline V CDR1 and CDR2: SGHDN, FVKESK.

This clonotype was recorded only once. The CDR3 DNA reads as TGTGCCAGCTCCAAGCCGGGACACGGCACAGATACGCAGTATTTT. Translating it yields CASSKPGHGTDTQYF. This chain joins TRBV3-1 and TRBJ2-3; tentative D call: TRBD1 (6 bases). The CDR3 is made up of 15 amino acids. Trimming took 8 bases from V and 1 from J, leaving 16 bases between them. The germline V gene has CDR1 LGHDT and CDR2 YNNKEL (reference sequence).

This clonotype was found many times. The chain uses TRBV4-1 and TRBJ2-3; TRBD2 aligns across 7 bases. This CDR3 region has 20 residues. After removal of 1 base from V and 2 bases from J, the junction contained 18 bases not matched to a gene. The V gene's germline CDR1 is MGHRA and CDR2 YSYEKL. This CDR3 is CASSQVGSNIGRQNTDTQYF. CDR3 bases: TGCGCCAGCAGCCAAGTTGGGTCAAACATCGGGAGGCAGAACACAGATACGCAGTATTTT.

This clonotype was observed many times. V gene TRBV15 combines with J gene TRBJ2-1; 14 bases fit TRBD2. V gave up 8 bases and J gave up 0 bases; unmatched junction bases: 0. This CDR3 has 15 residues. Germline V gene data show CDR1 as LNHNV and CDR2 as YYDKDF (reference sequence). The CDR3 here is CATGTSGGSYNEQFF. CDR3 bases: TGTGCCACCGGGACTAGCGGGGGCTCCTACAATGAGCAGTTCTTC.

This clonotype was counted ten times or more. The CDR3 nucleotides are TGTGCCAGCAGTTACTCGCTAGCGGGGTACCAAGAGACCCAGTACTTC. Residues: CASSYSLAGYQETQYF. The V and J genes are TRBV6-5 and TRBJ2-5; 9 bases align to TRBD2. Per germline, CDR1 MNHEY and CDR2 SVGAGI. V lost 0 bases, J lost 0 bases, and 2 bases stayed unmatched. The CDR3 loop spans 16 amino acids.

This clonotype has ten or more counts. In nucleotides, the CDR3 is TGTGCCAGCAGTTTTGCCCCAGGGACAGGGGGGACAGATACGCAGTATTTT. Its protein product is CASSFAPGTGGTDTQYF. The chain combines TRBV28 with TRBJ2-3; TRBD1 matches at 11 bases. Per the germline V gene, CDR1 is MDHEN and CDR2 is SYDVKM. CDR3 length: 17 amino acids. Trimming removed 3 bases from V and 3 bases from J; junction bases left unmatched: 8.

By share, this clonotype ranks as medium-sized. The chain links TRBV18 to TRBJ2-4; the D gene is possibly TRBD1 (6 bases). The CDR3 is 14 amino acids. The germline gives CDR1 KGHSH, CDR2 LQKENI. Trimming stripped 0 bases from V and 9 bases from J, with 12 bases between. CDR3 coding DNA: TGTGCCAGCTCACCACCGAGGGGGAACTTCATTCAGTACTTC. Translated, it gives CASSPPRGNFIQYF.

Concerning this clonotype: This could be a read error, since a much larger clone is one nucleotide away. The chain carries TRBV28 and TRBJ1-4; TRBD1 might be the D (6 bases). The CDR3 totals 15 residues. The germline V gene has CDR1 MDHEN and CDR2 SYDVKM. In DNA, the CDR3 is TGTGACAGCAGCCAACCACAGGGTTCTCTTGAAAAACTGTTTTTT. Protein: CDSSQPQGSLEKLFF.

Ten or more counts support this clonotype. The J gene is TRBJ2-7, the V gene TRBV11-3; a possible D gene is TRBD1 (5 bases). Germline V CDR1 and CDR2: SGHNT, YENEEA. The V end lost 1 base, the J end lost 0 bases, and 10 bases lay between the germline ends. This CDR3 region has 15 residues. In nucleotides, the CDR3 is TGTGCCAGCAGCTTAGGGCAGGGAAACTCCTACGAGCAGTACTTC. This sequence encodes CASSLGQGNSYEQYF.

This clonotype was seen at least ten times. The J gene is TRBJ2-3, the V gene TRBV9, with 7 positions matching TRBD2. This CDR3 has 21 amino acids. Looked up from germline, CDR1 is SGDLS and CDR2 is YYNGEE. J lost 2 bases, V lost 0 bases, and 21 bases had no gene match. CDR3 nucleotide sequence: TGTGCCAGCAGCGTAGAAAGCGGAGGTGGGAGGGTCTGGCGTTCCACAGATACGCAGTATTTT. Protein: CASSVESGGGRVWRSTDTQYF.

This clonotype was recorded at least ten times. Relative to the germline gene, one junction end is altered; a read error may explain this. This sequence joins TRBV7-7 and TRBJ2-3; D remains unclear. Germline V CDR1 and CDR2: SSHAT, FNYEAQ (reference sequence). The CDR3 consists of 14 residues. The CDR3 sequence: CASSPSDFTDTQYF. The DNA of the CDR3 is TGTGCTAGCAGCCCTTCCGACTTCACAGATACGCAGTATTTT.

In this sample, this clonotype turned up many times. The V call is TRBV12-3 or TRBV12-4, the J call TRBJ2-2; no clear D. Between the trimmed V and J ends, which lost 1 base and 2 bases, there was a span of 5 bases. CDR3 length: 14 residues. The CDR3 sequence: CASSLELNTGELFF. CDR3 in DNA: TGTGCCAGCAGTTTAGAGCTTAACACCGGGGAGCTGTTTTTT.

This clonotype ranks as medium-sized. The CDR3 DNA reads as TGTGCCAGCAGCTTTCGGGGCTCCTACAATGAGCAGTTCTTC. As protein: CASSFRGSYNEQFF. V usage is TRBV5-5 and J usage is TRBJ2-1; perhaps TRBD2 as D (5 bases). Germline V gene lookup returns CDR1 SGHKS and CDR2 YYEKEE (reference sequence). V was shortened by 2 bases and J by 0 bases, with 6 bases between the two germline ends. The CDR3 is 14 residues long.

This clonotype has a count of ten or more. CDR3 sequence reads: CASSQVKYGQNTYEQYF. CDR3 bases: TGTGCCAGCAGCCAAGTCAAATACGGACAGAACACTTACGAGCAGTACTTC. The rearrangement links TRBV4-2 to TRBJ2-7; a possible D gene is TRBD1 (6 bases). V was clipped by 1 base and J by 4 bases, with 20 bases between them. This CDR3 has 17 amino acids. From germline, CDR1 is LGHNA and CDR2 YNFKEQ.

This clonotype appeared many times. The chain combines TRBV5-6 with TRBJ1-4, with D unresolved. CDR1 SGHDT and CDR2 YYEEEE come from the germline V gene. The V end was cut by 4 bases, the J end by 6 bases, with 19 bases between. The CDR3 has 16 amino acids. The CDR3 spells CASSPLRKKSDEKLFF. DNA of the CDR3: TGTGCCAGCAGCCCGTTACGAAAGAAGTCGGATGAAAAACTGTTTTTT.

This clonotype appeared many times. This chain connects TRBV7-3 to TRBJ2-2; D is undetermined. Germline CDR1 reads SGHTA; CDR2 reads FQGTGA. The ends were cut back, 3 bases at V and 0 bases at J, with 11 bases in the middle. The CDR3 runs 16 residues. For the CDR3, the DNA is TGTGCCAGCAGCTTTTCCGGGCTGTCGAACACCGGGGAGCTGTTTTTT. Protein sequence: CASSFSGLSNTGELFF.